A selection of T cell receptor beta chains follows, all from one sample in a study of blood T cell repertoires in COVID-19. Generated by immunoSEQ multiplex PCR, the TCRdb table keeps only in-frame clones and is missing some. The table lists around 200,000 clones, roughly four fifths of them singletons, with 2.5% to 3% in the top ten. Sequencing was done on a sample of peripheral blood. Source of these receptors: a woman between 35 and 50 years old with active or convalescent COVID-19. Each CDR3 is given with its conserved first and last residue. Fields, in order: J gene, clone size, V gene, CDR3 protein. Some rows mark clone size as missing; the rest say once, few, many or name a class of expanded clone.

j_call: TRBJ2-3
clone_size: NA
v_call: TRBV3-1/TRBV3-2
cdr3_aa: CASSPTGTSTDTQYF

j_call: TRBJ2-7
clone_size: once
v_call: TRBV7-2
cdr3_aa: CASSLWTAGSYEQYF

j_call: TRBJ1-2
clone_size: NA
v_call: TRBV7-2
cdr3_aa: CASSRDRVGGYTF

j_call: TRBJ2-7
clone_size: NA
v_call: TRBV30
cdr3_aa: CALGLTASGGYEQYF

j_call: TRBJ2-1
clone_size: NA
v_call: TRBV4-3
cdr3_aa: CASSQGGYNEQFF

j_call: TRBJ1-4
clone_size: NA
v_call: TRBV28
cdr3_aa: CASSSFTGVFTGEKLFF

j_call: TRBJ2-7
clone_size: NA
v_call: TRBV5-6
cdr3_aa: CASSLGRLAHEQYF

j_call: TRBJ1-1
clone_size: NA
v_call: TRBV4-1
cdr3_aa: CASSLLESLNTEAFF

j_call: TRBJ1-1
clone_size: NA
v_call: TRBV18
cdr3_aa: CASSPPGWGLGGTEAFF

j_call: TRBJ2-3
clone_size: NA
v_call: TRBV28
cdr3_aa: CASPGPLAGSTDTQYF

j_call: TRBJ2-2
clone_size: few
v_call: TRBV9
cdr3_aa: CASSPKGMKNTGELFF

j_call: TRBJ2-3
clone_size: NA
v_call: TRBV5-1
cdr3_aa: CASSLKWSSGASDTQYF

j_call: TRBJ1-2
clone_size: NA
v_call: TRBV11-2
cdr3_aa: CASSLGGYGYTF

j_call: TRBJ1-5
clone_size: NA
v_call: TRBV27
cdr3_aa: CASARGQIQPQHF

j_call: TRBJ2-5
clone_size: NA
v_call: TRBV5-1
cdr3_aa: CASSLGGLAGETQYF

j_call: TRBJ1-6
clone_size: NA
v_call: TRBV5-8
cdr3_aa: CASSPDVGQATDLNSPLHF

j_call: TRBJ1-2
clone_size: NA
v_call: TRBV11-3
cdr3_aa: CASSLEPSSGYTF

j_call: TRBJ2-1
clone_size: NA
v_call: TRBV4-2
cdr3_aa: CASSQESGRADEQFF

j_call: TRBJ1-1
clone_size: NA
v_call: TRBV25-1
cdr3_aa: CASSEWGGQNTEAFF

j_call: TRBJ1-3
clone_size: NA
v_call: TRBV7-8
cdr3_aa: CASSAGLGNTIYF

j_call: TRBJ1-2
clone_size: NA
v_call: TRBV11-1
cdr3_aa: CASSLEEHNYGYTF

j_call: TRBJ2-2
clone_size: once
v_call: TRBV7-9
cdr3_aa: CASSFPTSGRALTGELFF

j_call: TRBJ1-1
clone_size: few
v_call: TRBV19
cdr3_aa: CASSIFPQGIRGEAFF